Below, one T cell receptor (beta chain) is given with its context. The ends were cut back, 4 bases at V and 7 bases at J, with 12 bases in the middle. Looked up from germline, CDR1 is SGHDT and CDR2 is YYEEEE. The CDR3 is 12 amino acids. Libraries were prepared by immunoSEQ multiplex PCR; TCRdb keeps only in-frame clonotypes and omits some of them. The data hold about 62,000 clones, with around nine tenths observed a single time. The sample originates from a study of blood T cell repertoires in COVID-19. The clonotype comes from a human donor in a cohort sampled during active COVID-19. The V gene is TRBV5-6, the J gene TRBJ2-7; tentative D call: TRBD2 (5 bases). The sequencing sample was made of peripheral blood. CDR3 bases: TGTGCCAGCAGCCAACTTCCGGGGGAGCAGTACTTC. Amino acid sequence: CASSQLPGEQYF.